Listed here are 11 T cell receptor beta chains from one sample, sequenced in a study of blood T cell repertoires in COVID-19. The repertoire was sequenced with immunoSEQ multiplex PCR; TCRdb's copy has only in-frame clones and lacks some. This table has 85,000 to 100,000 clones, 86% appearing once. The specimen sequenced was peripheral blood. These receptors came from a man aged 55-75 years with acute or convalescent COVID-19.

This chain links TRBV30 with TRBJ2-5, with TRBD2 identical over 9 bases. The CDR3 length is 14 residues. Per germline, CDR1 GTSNPN and CDR2 SVGIG (reference sequence). J lost 5 bases, V lost 5 bases, and 9 bases had no gene match. In DNA, the CDR3 is TGTGCCTGGGGGGTCACCGCGGGAGGGGAGACCCAGTACTTC. Translation gives CAWGVTAGGETQYF.

This chain uses TRBV19 with TRBJ1-4, with 7 bases matching TRBD1. The ends lost 4 bases at V and 12 bases at J; junction bases unmatched: 20. The CDR3 consists of 17 residues. The germline V gene has CDR1 LNHDA and CDR2 SQIVND (reference sequence). Written as DNA, the CDR3 is TGTGCCAGTAGTACTTCGGGACAGAAGTTAGTGGGGTCGGAACTGTTTTTT. This codes for CASSTSGQKLVGSELFF.

The chain joins TRBV27 to TRBJ1-4; TRBD1 might be the D (6 bases). The CDR3 extends over 15 amino acids. The germline V gene encodes CDR1 MNHEY and CDR2 SMNVEV (reference sequence). With 6 bases removed from V and 1 base from J, the gap between germline ends came to 12 bases. The CDR3 reads CASSKYRETNEKLFF. CDR3 nucleotide sequence: TGTGCCAGCAGCAAATACAGGGAAACTAATGAAAAACTGTTTTTT.

The chain links TRBV27 to TRBJ1-5, with D possibly TRBD1 on 6 matching bases. In germline, CDR1 is MNHEY, CDR2 SMNVEV (reference sequence). Trimming left V 1 base short and J 7 bases short, with 11 bases between. The CDR3 extends over 14 amino acids. The CDR3 protein is CASSLFRGGQPQHF. The CDR3 DNA sequence: TGTGCCAGCAGTTTATTCAGGGGAGGGCAGCCCCAGCATTTT.

The chain links TRBV7-8 to TRBJ1-5; TRBD1 matches at 9 bases. There are 16 residues in the CDR3. V dropped 5 bases and J dropped 5; count of bases not matched to a gene: 10. Germline CDR1 reads SGHVS; CDR2 reads FQNEAQ. DNA of the CDR3: TGTGCCAGCAGCGCCCTGGACAGGGGTTTCGATCAGCCCCAGCATTTT. It encodes CASSALDRGFDQPQHF.

This chain connects TRBV18 to TRBJ2-3; TRBD2 might be the D (5 bases). The CDR3 is made up of 12 amino acids. In germline, CDR1 is KGHSH, CDR2 LQKENI. Trimming pared 3 bases from V and 5 bases from J, leaving 6 bases between. The CDR3 DNA follows: TGTGCCAGCTCACCCGAGGGAGATACGCAGTATTTT. It specifies CASSPEGDTQYF.

J is TRBJ1-1 and V is TRBV6-4; D remains ambiguous. V lost 0 bases and J lost 7, with 18 bases in between. Germline V CDR1 and CDR2: MRHNA, SNTAGT. This CDR3 spans 16 amino acids. Here the CDR3 reads CASSDSNNWREGEAFF. Written as DNA, the CDR3 is TGTGCCAGCAGTGACTCGAATAATTGGAGGGAAGGTGAAGCTTTCTTT.

This rearrangement joins TRBV5-1 to TRBJ2-2; no clear D. The germline CDR1 and CDR2 sequences are SGHRS and YFSETQ. CDR3 size: 13 residues. Trimming removed 2 bases at V and 7 bases at J, with 9 bases between. The CDR3 DNA reads TGCGCCAGCAGCTTACCGACTTTCGGGGAGCTGTTTTTT. Amino acids: CASSLPTFGELFF.

The chain recombines TRBV9 with TRBJ1-1, with 8 bases that match TRBD1. With V trimmed by 7 bases and J by 4 bases, 6 bases remained unmatched. Germline-derived CDR1 and CDR2 are SGDLS and YYNGEE. The CDR3 runs to 13 residues. DNA for the CDR3: TGTGCCAGCGGGCAGGGGGCAGGCACTGAAGCTTTCTTT. It translates to CASGQGAGTEAFF.

The chain recombines TRBV15 with TRBJ1-1; D is unresolved. Germline V gene sequence: CDR1 LNHNV, CDR2 YYDKDF (reference sequence). The CDR3 extends over 15 amino acids. Deletions cut 0 bases from V and 1 base from J, with 9 bases between. CDR3 in amino acids: CATSREAGRNTEAFF. DNA for the CDR3: TGTGCCACCAGCAGAGAAGCAGGTCGGAACACTGAAGCTTTCTTT.

The chain employs TRBV5-1 and TRBJ1-6; 9 bases are a match to TRBD1. This CDR3 has 15 residues. The J segment lost 4 bases and the V segment lost 5 bases, leaving 4 bases of the junction unmatched. Germline V lookup: CDR1 SGHRS, CDR2 YFSETQ. The CDR3, as DNA: TGCGCCAGCAGTTCCGGGACAGGGTATAATTCACCCCTCCACTTT. Encoded protein: CASSSGTGYNSPLHF.